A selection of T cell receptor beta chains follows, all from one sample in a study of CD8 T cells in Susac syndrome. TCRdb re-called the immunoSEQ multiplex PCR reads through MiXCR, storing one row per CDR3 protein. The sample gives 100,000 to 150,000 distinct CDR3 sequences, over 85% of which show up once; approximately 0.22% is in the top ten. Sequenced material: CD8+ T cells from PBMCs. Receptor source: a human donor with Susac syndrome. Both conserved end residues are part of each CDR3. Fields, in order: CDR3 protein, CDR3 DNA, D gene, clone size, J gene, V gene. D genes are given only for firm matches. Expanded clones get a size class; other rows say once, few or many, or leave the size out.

CASSVGTESNQPQHF	TGTGCCAGCAGCGTAGGGACGGAGAGCAATCAGCCCCAGCATTTT	.	.	TRBJ1-5	TRBV9
CASSTGTPNTGELFF	TGTGCCAGCTCAACCGGGACACCGAACACCGGGGAGCTGTTTTTT	.	.	TRBJ2-2	TRBV18
CASSYEQGEVNEQFF	TGTGCCAGCAGTTACGAACAGGGGGAGGTTAATGAGCAGTTCTTC	TRBD1	once	TRBJ2-1	TRBV6-5
CASSVTRDQETQYF	TGCGCCAGCAGTGTAACACGGGACCAAGAGACCCAGTACTTC	.	.	TRBJ2-5	TRBV10-2
CASSQSLEQYF	TGTGCCAGCAGCCAGTCACTCGAGCAGTACTTC	.	.	TRBJ2-7	TRBV12-3/TRBV12-4
CSASVGGWSYEQYF	TGCAGTGCTAGTGTGGGAGGGTGGTCCTACGAGCAGTACTTC	TRBD2	.	TRBJ2-7	TRBV20-1
CASSSFRDRGSYEQYF	TGCGCCAGCAGCTCCTTCCGGGACAGGGGCTCCTACGAGCAGTACTTC	TRBD1	.	TRBJ2-7	TRBV5-1
CASSGGAASGNHEQYF	TGTGCCAGCTCCGGGGGAGCAGCTAGCGGGAACCACGAGCAGTACTTC	TRBD2	.	TRBJ2-7	TRBV9
CASSHASEEPEQYF	TGTGCCAGCAGCCATGCGTCCGAGGAACCCGAGCAGTACTTC	.	.	TRBJ2-7	TRBV7-2
CASGLGQNKETQYF	TGTGCCAGCGGCCTAGGACAGAATAAAGAGACCCAGTACTTC	.	.	TRBJ2-5	TRBV12-3/TRBV12-4
CASSSTTPGQGAFGYTF	TGTGCCAGCAGCTCCACCACTCCGGGACAGGGGGCTTTTGGCTACACCTTC	TRBD1	.	TRBJ1-2	TRBV7-9
CSVGDRNTGELFF	TGCAGCGTTGGGGACAGAAACACCGGGGAGCTGTTTTTT	TRBD1	.	TRBJ2-2	TRBV29-1
CASSYSKGVPSYEQYF	TGTGCCAGCAGTTACTCGAAAGGGGTCCCCTCCTACGAGCAGTACTTC	.	.	TRBJ2-7	TRBV6-5
CASGGGGLIEAFF	TGTGCCAGTGGAGGCGGGGGGCTGATTGAAGCTTTCTTT	.	.	TRBJ1-1	TRBV25-1
CASSSSPAEAFF	TGTGCCAGCAGCTCCTCCCCAGCGGAAGCTTTCTTT	.	.	TRBJ1-1	TRBV27
CAWSKGYGVQTQYF	TGTGCCTGGAGTAAGGGTTATGGTGTACAGACCCAGTACTTC	.	.	TRBJ2-5	TRBV30
CAISGLAGADTQYF	TGTGCCATCAGTGGTCTAGCGGGGGCAGATACGCAGTATTTT	TRBD2	.	TRBJ2-3	TRBV10-3